The present T cell receptor (beta chain) was sequenced within a study of naive and memory T cell subsets. An equimolar mix of two oligonucleotides served as the beta constant-region primer for TRBC1 and TRBC2. Four rounds of PCR amplified the ligated cDNA using nested alpha and beta constant-region primers plus SP2. An oligonucleotide with the SP2 primer and a 12-nucleotide UMI was ligated to the cDNA 3' end. TCRdb reanalysed the UMI-ligation and nested PCR reads using MiXCR and keeps one entry per CDR3 protein. The sample has approximately 80,000 distinct CDR3 sequences, approximately 10% seen once. The germline V gene encodes CDR1 SQVTM and CDR2 ANQGSEA. Trimming shortened V by 8 bases and J by 5 bases, and 7 bases separated the two germline ends. This CDR3 is 10 amino acids long. This clonotype was seen ten or more times. What it recognizes is unknown. Whole-study results and caveats: From naive to CM, EM and EMRA, diversity decreased and Gini increased. Possibly reflecting memory cells re-expressing CD45RA, a few larger clonotypes occurred in naive repertoires, especially CD8. Over 85% of naive TCR sequences appeared only once, unlike memory subsets.

The receptor comes from a human donor in good health. The rearrangement links TRBV29-1 to TRBJ2-1; D is uncertain. Input material: naive CD8+ T cells from blood. The CDR3 sequence: CSLGDNEQFF. The CDR3 nucleotides are TGCAGCCTAGGCGACAATGAGCAGTTCTTC.